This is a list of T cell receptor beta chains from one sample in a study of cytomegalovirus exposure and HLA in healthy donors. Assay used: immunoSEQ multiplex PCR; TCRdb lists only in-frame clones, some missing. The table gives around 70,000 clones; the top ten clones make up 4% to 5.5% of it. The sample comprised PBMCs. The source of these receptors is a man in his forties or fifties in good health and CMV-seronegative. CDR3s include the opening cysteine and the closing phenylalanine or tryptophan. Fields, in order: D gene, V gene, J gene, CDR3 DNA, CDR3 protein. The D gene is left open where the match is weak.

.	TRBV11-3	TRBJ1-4	TGTGCCAGCAGCTTACCGAGTCGGTTTAATGAAAAACTGTTTTTT	CASSLPSRFNEKLFF
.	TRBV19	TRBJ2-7	TGTGCCAGTAGGGGCGTGGACTATCGGTCCGAGCAGTACTTC	CASRGVDYRSEQYF
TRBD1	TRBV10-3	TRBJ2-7	TGTGCCATCAGTGGGACGACAGGGGGCCAGGACGAGCAGTACTTC	CAISGTTGGQDEQYF
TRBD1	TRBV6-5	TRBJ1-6	TGTGCCAGCAGTACCTGGACAGGATCGGGTTCACCCCTCCACTTT	CASSTWTGSGSPLHF
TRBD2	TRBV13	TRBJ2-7	TGTGCCAGCAGCAAAGGACTAGCGGGAGGAAAACCCTACGAGCAGTACTTC	CASSKGLAGGKPYEQYF
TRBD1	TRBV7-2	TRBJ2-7	TGTGCCAGCAGCTCCCGACAGGGACGGGGCTCCTACGAGCAGTACTTC	CASSSRQGRGSYEQYF
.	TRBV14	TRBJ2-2	TGTGCCAGCAGCCAATATTTGCCGGGAACAGAACCCGGGGAGCTGTTTTTT	CASSQYLPGTEPGELFF
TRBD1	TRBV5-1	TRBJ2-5	TGCGCCAGCAGCCTTGGGACAGGCTTGCGACACCAGTACTTC	CASSLGTGLRHQYF
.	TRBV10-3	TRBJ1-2	TGTGCCATCAGTGAGCATAACGGGATTGACTATGGCTACACCTTC	CAISEHNGIDYGYTF
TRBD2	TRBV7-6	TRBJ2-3	TGTGCCAGCAGCTTTAGCGGGAGTGGAGATACGCAGTATTTT	CASSFSGSGDTQYF
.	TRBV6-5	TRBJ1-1	TGTGCCAGCAGTTACTCGAGACAGGAGCTCACTGAAGCTTTCTTT	CASSYSRQELTEAFF
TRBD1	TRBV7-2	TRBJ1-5	TGTGCCAGCAGCCCACAGGGGGCCAATCAGCCCCAGCATTTT	CASSPQGANQPQHF
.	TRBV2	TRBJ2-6	TGTGCCAGCAGTGACGCGGGGGGGGCCAACGTCCTGACTTTC	CASSDAGGANVLTF
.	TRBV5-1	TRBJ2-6	TGCGCCAGCAGCTCCGGGGGGCCTGGGGCCAACGTCCTGACTTTC	CASSSGGPGANVLTF
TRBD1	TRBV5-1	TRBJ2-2	TGCGCCAGCAGCCCAGACAGGGCGGGCGGGGAGCTGTTTTTT	CASSPDRAGGELFF
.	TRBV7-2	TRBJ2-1	TGTGCCAGCAGCTTAATTCCGACGGGTTGGGAGCAGTTCTTC	CASSLIPTGWEQFF
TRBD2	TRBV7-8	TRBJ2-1	TGTGCCAGCAGCTTGGCGGGAGGAAGTGAGCAGTTCTTC	CASSLAGGSEQFF
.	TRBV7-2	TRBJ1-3	TGTGCCAGCAGCGCACAGAGCTCTGGAAACACCATATATTTT	CASSAQSSGNTIYF
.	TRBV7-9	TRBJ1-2	TGTGCCAGCAGCCTACAGGGTGGTAACTATGGCTACACCTTC	CASSLQGGNYGYTF
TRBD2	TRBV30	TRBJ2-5	TGTGCCTGGAGACTAGCGGGGGGGCCGGGGGAGACCCAGTACTTC	CAWRLAGGPGETQYF
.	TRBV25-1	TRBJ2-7	TGTGCCAGCAGTGAGACGGGGTCCTTCTACGAGCAGTACTTC	CASSETGSFYEQYF
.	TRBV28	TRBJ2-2	TGTGCCAGCAGTCCCTCCGACGGCGGGAACACCGGGGAGCTGTTTTTT	CASSPSDGGNTGELFF
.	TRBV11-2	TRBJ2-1	TGTGCCAGCAGCTTATTAATTGAACTAGCCTTTGAGCAGTTCTTC	CASSLLIELAFEQFF
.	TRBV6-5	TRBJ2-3	TGTGCCAGCAGTTCCTATAGCGGCCCAGATACGCAGTATTTT	CASSSYSGPDTQYF
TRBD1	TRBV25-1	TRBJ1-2	TGTGCCAGCAGTGGGGGACAGGGACTGCGTGGCTACACCTTC	CASSGGQGLRGYTF
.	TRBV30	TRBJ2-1	TGTGCCTGGGTCAGCGGGCCAGGCTACAATGAGCAGTTCTTC	CAWVSGPGYNEQFF
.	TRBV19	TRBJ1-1	TGTGCCAGTAGTATAGATGCCAGTGAAGCTTTCTTT	CASSIDASEAFF
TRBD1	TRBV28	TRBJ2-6	TGTGCCAGCAGTTCACCCTACTTCCGGGACAGGGGGTATGGGGCCAACGTCCTGACTTTC	CASSSPYFRDRGYGANVLTF
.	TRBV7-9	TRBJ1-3	TGTGCCAGCAGCCCGACAGGACGGGGAAACACCATATATTTT	CASSPTGRGNTIYF
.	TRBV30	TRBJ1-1	TGTGCCTGGAGTGTACGGGGGGATTCTGAAGCTTTCTTT	CAWSVRGDSEAFF
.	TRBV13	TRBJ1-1	TGTGCCAGCAGCCACAGGGTCGCTGAAGCTTTCTTT	CASSHRVAEAFF
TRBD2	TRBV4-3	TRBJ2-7	TGCGCCAGCAGCCAGGGGACTAGCGGTTTGAGCTCCTACGAGCAGTACTTC	CASSQGTSGLSSYEQYF
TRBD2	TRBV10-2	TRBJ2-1	TGCGCCAGCAGTGAGTCGAGAGCGGGGGGGAAACTACAGGAGCAGTTCTTC	CASSESRAGGKLQEQFF
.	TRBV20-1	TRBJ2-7	TGCAGTGCTAGGGGCATTTACGAGCAGTACTTC	CSARGIYEQYF
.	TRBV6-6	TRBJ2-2	TGTGCCAGCAGTTACCAATTTCCCGGGGAGCTGTTTTTT	CASSYQFPGELFF
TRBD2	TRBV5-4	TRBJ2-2	TGTGCCAGCAGCCCCCTCCCGGCGGGAGTTTCCGGGGAGCTGTTTTTT	CASSPLPAGVSGELFF
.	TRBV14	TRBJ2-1	TGTGCCAGCAGCCACAGGGAAAAAAGCTCCTACAATGAGCAGTTCTTC	CASSHREKSSYNEQFF
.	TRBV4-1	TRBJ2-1	TGCGCCAGCAGCCAAGAACGTGGGCAGAACAATGAGCAGTTCTTC	CASSQERGQNNEQFF
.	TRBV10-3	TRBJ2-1	TGTGCCATCAGTGAGGGACAGTACAATGAGCAGTTCTTC	CAISEGQYNEQFF
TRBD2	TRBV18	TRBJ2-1	TGTGCCAGCTCACGTCAAAGCGGGAGGGCAGGAGATGAGCAGTTCTTC	CASSRQSGRAGDEQFF
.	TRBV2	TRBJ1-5	TGTGCCAGCAAATTAACCGGGACATGGGCAGGCTCCAATCAGCCCCAGCATTTT	CASKLTGTWAGSNQPQHF
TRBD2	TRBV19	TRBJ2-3	TGTGCCACCAGTGCGGGGGGCACAGATACGCAGTATTTT	CATSAGGTDTQYF
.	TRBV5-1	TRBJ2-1	TGCGCCAGCAGCTTAGATCTTTCTTTGCACCGGGAGCAGTTCTTC	CASSLDLSLHREQFF
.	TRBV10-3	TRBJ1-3	TGTGCCATCAGCGGTGCACAGGGACCTGGAAACACCATATATTTT	CAISGAQGPGNTIYF
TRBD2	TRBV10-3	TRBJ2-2	TGTGCCATCAGTGCAGGGACAGGCACTAGCGGGAGCACGGGGACCGGGGAGCTGTTTTTT	CAISAGTGTSGSTGTGELFF
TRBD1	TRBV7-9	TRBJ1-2	TGTGCCAGTGCACCGGGACAGCGCTATGGCTACACCTTC	CASAPGQRYGYTF
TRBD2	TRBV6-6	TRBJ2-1	TGTGCCAGCAATCCTCGTAGCGGGGGGAGCGATGAGCAGTTCTTC	CASNPRSGGSDEQFF
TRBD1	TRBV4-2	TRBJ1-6	TGTGCCAGCAGCCAAGGCCAGGGACAGGACCTAATTTATAATTCACCCCTCCACTTT	CASSQGQGQDLIYNSPLHF
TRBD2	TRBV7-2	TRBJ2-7	TGTGCCAGCAGCTCGGGACTAGCGGCCTACGAGCAGTACTTC	CASSSGLAAYEQYF
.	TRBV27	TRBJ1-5	TGTGCCAGCAGTTTGGCGGGAGAGACTCATCAGCCCCAGCATTTT	CASSLAGETHQPQHF
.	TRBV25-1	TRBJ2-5	TGTGCCAGCAGTGAATACGGGGGACAGCAAGAGACCCAGTACTTC	CASSEYGGQQETQYF
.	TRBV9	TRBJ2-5	TGTGCCAGCAGCGCAACTACCACCCCTGGGGAGACCCAGTACTTC	CASSATTTPGETQYF